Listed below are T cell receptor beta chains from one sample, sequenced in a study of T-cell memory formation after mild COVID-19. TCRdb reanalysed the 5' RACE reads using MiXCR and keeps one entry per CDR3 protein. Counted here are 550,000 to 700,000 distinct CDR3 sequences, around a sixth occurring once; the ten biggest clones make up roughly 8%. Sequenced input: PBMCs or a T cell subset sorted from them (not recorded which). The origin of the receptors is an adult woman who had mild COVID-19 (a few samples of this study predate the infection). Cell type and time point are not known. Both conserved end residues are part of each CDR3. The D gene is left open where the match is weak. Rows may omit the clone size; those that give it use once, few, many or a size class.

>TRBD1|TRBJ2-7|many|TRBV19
CASSIAGTGAYEQYF
TGTGCCAGTAGTATCGCCGGGACAGGGGCGTACGAGCAGTACTTC
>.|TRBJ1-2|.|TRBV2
CASSDSREGGYTF
TGTGCCAGCAGTGATTCCCGTGAGGGCGGCTACACCTTC
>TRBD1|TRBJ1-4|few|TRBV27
CASKLQGIEKLFF
TGTGCCAGCAAGTTACAGGGGATTGAAAAACTGTTTTTT
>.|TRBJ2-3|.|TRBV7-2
CASSSWLGTDTQYF
TGTGCCAGCAGCTCTTGGTTGGGCACAGATACGCAGTATTTT
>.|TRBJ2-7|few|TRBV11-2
CASSLVRGGFYEQYF
TGTGCCAGCAGCCTCGTCAGGGGGGGCTTCTACGAGCAGTACTTC
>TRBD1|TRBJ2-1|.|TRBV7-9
CASSLADRAQFF
TGTGCCAGCAGCTTAGCGGACAGGGCTCAGTTCTTC
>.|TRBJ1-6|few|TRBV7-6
CASSLGTPGHGPLHF
TGTGCCAGCAGCCTTGGGACGCCAGGGCACGGACCCCTCCACTTT
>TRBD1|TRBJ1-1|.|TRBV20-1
CSADSRTGRNTEAFF
TGCAGTGCTGATTCAAGGACAGGGCGAAACACTGAAGCTTTCTTT
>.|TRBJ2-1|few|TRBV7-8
CASSYNYNEQFF
TGTGCCAGCAGCTACAACTACAATGAGCAGTTCTTC
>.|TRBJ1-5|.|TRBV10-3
CAISVREGQPQHF
TGTGCCATCAGTGTCAGGGAAGGGCAGCCCCAGCATTTT
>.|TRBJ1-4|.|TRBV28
CASARRFEKLFF
TGTGCCAGCGCGCGGCGTTTTGAAAAACTGTTTTTT
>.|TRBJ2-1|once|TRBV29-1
CSVGPGTSEQFF
TGCAGCGTTGGTCCAGGGACCAGTGAGCAGTTCTTC
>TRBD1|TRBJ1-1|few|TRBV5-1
CASSLYELRGEQGAFF
TGCGCCAGCAGCTTGTATGAACTCAGGGGGGAACAGGGAGCTTTCTTT
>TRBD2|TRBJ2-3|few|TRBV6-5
CASSATAGGEGTDTQYF
TGTGCCAGCAGTGCCACGGCGGGGGGAGAGGGGACAGATACGCAGTATTTT
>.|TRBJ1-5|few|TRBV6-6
CAIRGGRGNQPQHF
TGTGCCATCAGGGGAGGACGGGGCAATCAGCCCCAGCATTTT
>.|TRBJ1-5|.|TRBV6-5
CASSYRVGFNQPQHF
TGTGCCAGCAGTTACCGGGTAGGGTTCAATCAGCCCCAGCATTTT
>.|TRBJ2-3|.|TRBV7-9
CASSLDGSGPSTDTQYF
TGTGCCAGCAGCTTAGATGGTAGCGGCCCATCGACAGATACGCAGTATTTT
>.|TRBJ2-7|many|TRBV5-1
CASSPRGPYEQYF
TGCGCCAGCAGTCCAAGGGGACCCTACGAGCAGTACTTC
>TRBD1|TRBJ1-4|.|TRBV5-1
CASSAKTGGTTNEKLFF
TGCGCCAGCAGCGCCAAGACAGGGGGAACGACTAATGAAAAACTGTTTTTT
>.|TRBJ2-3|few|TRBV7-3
CASSSGSRRTDTQYF
TGTGCCAGCAGCTCGGGATCCCGCCGCACAGATACGCAGTATTTT
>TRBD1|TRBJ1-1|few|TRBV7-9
CASSAPDRGRRDTEAFF
TGTGCCAGCAGCGCACCAGACAGGGGGCGGAGGGACACTGAAGCTTTCTTT
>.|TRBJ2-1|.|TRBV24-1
CATMENNEQFF
TGTGCCACCATGGAGAACAATGAGCAGTTCTTC
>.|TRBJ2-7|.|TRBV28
CASSFPATYEQYF
TGTGCCAGCAGTTTTCCGGCTACCTACGAGCAGTACTTC
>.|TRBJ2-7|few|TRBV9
CASSGRSGAEQYF
TGTGCCAGCAGCGGTCGATCAGGGGCCGAGCAGTACTTC
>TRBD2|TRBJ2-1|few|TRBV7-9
CASSPRTSGVNLNEQFF
TGTGCCAGCAGCCCAAGGACTAGCGGGGTCAACCTCAATGAGCAGTTCTTC
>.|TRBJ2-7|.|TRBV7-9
CASRSGTPSYEQYF
TGTGCCAGCAGGTCCGGGACACCTTCCTACGAGCAGTACTTC
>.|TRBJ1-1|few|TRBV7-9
CASSSQAGNTEAFF
TGTGCCAGCAGCTCCCAGGCGGGTAACACTGAAGCTTTCTTT
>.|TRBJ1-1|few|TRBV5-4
CASGLEVTEAFF
TGTGCCAGCGGGCTGGAGGTCACTGAAGCTTTCTTT
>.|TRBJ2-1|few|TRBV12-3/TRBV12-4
CASSFFGGAHNEQFF
TGTGCCAGCAGTTTCTTTGGGGGAGCCCACAATGAGCAGTTCTTC
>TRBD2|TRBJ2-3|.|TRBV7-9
CASSQSGRRNTDTQYF
TGTGCCAGCAGCCAAAGCGGGAGGAGGAACACAGATACGCAGTATTTT